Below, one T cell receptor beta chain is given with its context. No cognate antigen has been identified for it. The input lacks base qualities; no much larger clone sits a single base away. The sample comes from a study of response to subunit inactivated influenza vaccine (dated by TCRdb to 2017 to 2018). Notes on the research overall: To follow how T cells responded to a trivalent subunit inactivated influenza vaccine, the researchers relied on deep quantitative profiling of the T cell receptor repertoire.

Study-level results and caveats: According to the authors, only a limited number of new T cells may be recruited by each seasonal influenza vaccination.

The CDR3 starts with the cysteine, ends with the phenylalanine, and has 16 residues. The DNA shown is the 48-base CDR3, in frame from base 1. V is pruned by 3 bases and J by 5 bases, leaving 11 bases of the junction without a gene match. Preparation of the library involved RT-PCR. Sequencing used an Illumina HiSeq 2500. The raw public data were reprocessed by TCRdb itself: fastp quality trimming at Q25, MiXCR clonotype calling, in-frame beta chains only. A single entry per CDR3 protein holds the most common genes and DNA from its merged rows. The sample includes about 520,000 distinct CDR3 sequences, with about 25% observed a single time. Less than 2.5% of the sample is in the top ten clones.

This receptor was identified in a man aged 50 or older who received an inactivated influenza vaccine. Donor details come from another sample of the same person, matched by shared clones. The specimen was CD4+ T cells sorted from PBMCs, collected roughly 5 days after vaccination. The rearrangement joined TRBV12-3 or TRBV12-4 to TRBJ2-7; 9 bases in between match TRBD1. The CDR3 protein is CASSFERDRGFHEQYF. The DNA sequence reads TGTGCCAGCAGTTTCGAGCGAGACAGGGGGTTTCACGAGCAGTACTTC.